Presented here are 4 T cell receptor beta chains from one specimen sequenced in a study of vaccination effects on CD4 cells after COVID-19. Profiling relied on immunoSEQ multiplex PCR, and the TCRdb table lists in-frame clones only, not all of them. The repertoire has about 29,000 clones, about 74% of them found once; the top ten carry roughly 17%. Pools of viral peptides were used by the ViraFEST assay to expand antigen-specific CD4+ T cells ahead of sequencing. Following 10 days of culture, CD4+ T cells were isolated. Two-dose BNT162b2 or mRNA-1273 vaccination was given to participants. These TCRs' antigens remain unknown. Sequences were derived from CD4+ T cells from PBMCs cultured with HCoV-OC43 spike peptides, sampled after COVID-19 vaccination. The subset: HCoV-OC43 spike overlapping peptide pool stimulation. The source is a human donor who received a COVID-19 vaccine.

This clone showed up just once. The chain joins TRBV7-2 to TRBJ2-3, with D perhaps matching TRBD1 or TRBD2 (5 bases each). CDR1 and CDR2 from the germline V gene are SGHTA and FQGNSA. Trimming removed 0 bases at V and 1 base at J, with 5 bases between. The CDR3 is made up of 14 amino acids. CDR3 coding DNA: TGTGCCAGCAGCTTAGCGGGGGGCACAGATACGCAGTATTTT. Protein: CASSLAGGTDTQYF.

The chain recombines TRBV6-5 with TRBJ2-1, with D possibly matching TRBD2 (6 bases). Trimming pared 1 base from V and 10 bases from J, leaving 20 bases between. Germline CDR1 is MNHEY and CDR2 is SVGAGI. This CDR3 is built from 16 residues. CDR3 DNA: TGTGCCAGCAGTTACTTCTTCGCGGGGACTGGGGGAGAGCAGTTCTTC. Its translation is CASSYFFAGTGGEQFF.

The CDR3 DNA reads as TGTGCCAGCAGTACAGGGCATAATTCACCCCTCCACTTT. Residues: CASSTGHNSPLHF. The chain couples TRBV12-3 or TRBV12-4 to TRBJ1-6, with D possibly matching TRBD1 (6 bases). Between the trimmed V and J ends, which lost 5 bases and 5 bases, there was a span of 7 bases. The CDR3 covers 13 residues.

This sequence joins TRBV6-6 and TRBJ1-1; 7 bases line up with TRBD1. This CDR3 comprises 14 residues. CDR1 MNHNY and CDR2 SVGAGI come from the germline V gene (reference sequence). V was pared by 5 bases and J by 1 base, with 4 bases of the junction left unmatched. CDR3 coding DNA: TGTGCCAGCAGTCGTGGGACAGCGAACACTGAAGCTTTCTTT. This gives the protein CASSRGTANTEAFF.